This T cell receptor beta chain was documented in a study of T cell responses to AZD1222 COVID-19 vaccine (dated by TCRdb to the early 2020s). General notes on the study: AZD1222 recipients whose second dose came at about 4 weeks and those whose second dose came at about 12 weeks were combined into one group, since spike-specific TCR depth and breadth did not differ between the two schedules. Trial participants were enrolled into age subgroups of 18-55, 56-69 and 70-plus years, which contained about 150, 28 and 57 TCR-sequenced participants, respectively. TCR sequencing covered 233 trial participants: about 210 given two doses of AZD1222 and about 26 given two doses of MenACWY control vaccine.

For this clone: The antigen it binds to is not known. Within one base of it there is no much larger clone, and no base qualities were kept.

The CDR3 regions of human TCRbeta chains were analyzed by immunosequencing. Turning to the authors' computational methods: TCRs in the repertoires were compared against a reference library of SARS-CoV-2-specific TCRs that had been generated with the MIRA antigen-specificity platform. Breadth meant the fraction of unique TCRs that were SARS-CoV-2-associated, whereas depth meant the fraction of total T cells that were SARS-CoV-2-associated. Using the MIRA data, every spike-specific TCR was mapped to the spike region that the TCR reacted to and assigned to either a CD4 or a CD8 class. Log10-transformed breadth and depth values were compared by one-way ANOVA with Sidak's multiple comparisons tests. TCRdb's version of the immuneACCESS table is confined to in-frame rearrangements and falls short of the full clone set. An unresolved V gene accounts for under half of the shortfall where checked; the remainder is of unknown origin. V and J calls plus clone size are reproduced from that table; the DNA served to infer D and trimming. Across this sample there are 120,000 or so clones, with 75% to 95% seen only once. The ten largest make up approximately 7.6% of the sample.

As encoded in the germline V gene, CDR1 is WSHSY while CDR2 is SAAADI. The junction shows trimming of 7 bases on V and 0 bases on J, plus 13 bases between the germline ends. There are 14 amino acids in the CDR3, from cysteine to phenylalanine inclusive. The retained sequence is limited to the CDR3, 42 bases, with the frame set at the first base. Read against the paper, the sample's time point label means: baseline before first vaccination. Samples from vaccinated people were obtained from the UK trials COV001 and COV002, which included a single-blind randomized controlled phase 2/3 trial of AZD1222 (ChAdOx1 nCoV-19) in healthy adults. Trial participant PBMC samples were collected at day 0 and day 28 after the second dose for TCRbeta chain sequencing. Broad study findings and their caveats: Reportedly, close to half of the unique spike-specific TCRs recognized epitopes lying outside the regions that are mutated in the B.1.351 and B.1.1.7 variants. In the small 56-69-year group, the increase in depth fell short of significance, most likely because of low power. Participants were mostly white British and included more females than males, and it was suggested by the authors that clonal diversity may have been underestimated. Vaccine-associated CD4 TCRs spanned the whole spike protein, with dominant responses in regions 160-218 and 743-854. After two AZD1222 doses, spike-specific TCR breadth and depth were significantly higher than at day 0 and than in MenACWY recipients. Because no samples from the day 14 peak response were available, repertoires could be characterized only after the peak T cell response. Conclusions about previously exposed vaccinees are limited, since just 6 or 7 AZD1222 recipients were seropositive for SARS-CoV-2 at baseline.

The sequences come from peripheral blood, collected on day 0 of AZD1222 vaccination. The source is an adult in good health. This receptor chain uses TRBV10-2 and TRBJ2-7; possibly the D gene is TRBD1, per 6 matching bases. The CDR3 reads CASKRQVLSYEQYF. The DNA sequence follows: TGCGCCAGCAAGAGACAGGTTCTCTCCTACGAGCAGTACTTC.